This T cell receptor (beta chain) was found in a study of T-cell reconstitution after alpha-beta-depleted transplantation in children. Unique molecular identifiers were used in preparing the TCRbeta library. Each CDR3 protein is one row after TCRdb ran MiXCR on the PCR reads. This table holds about 640,000 distinct CDR3 sequences, roughly 13% found once. A note on this clonotype: Antigen specificity is unknown.

Trimming at V came to 3 bases and at J to 4 bases, leaving 6 bases not matched to a gene. Germline V lookup: CDR1 SGDLS, CDR2 YYNGEE. The CDR3 runs 16 residues. Findings of the study overall: About two months after transplant, alpha-beta T cells reportedly came from several hundred expanded graft clones.

The receptor was isolated from a male patient younger than 18 who had a stem cell transplant for acute myeloid leukemia, so the T cells may come from the graft donor. The chain is built from TRBV9 and TRBJ2-2; TRBD1 agrees at 10 bases. The sample in question was PBMCs, mostly from graft donor cells, obtained 360 days after TCRalphabeta/CD19-depleted stem cell transplant. The CDR3 sequence: CASSGRDRGFTGELFF. CDR3 DNA: TGTGCCAGCAGCGGCCGGGACAGGGGATTCACCGGGGAGCTGTTTTTT.